The 27 T cell receptor beta chains reported below all come from one sample, sequenced in a study of blood T cell repertoires in COVID-19. Data came from immunoSEQ multiplex PCR; TCRdb stores just in-frame clones and leaves some out. The sample has roughly 280,000 clones, approximately 91% seen once. Input material: peripheral blood. These receptor sequences come from a woman aged 25 to 39 with COVID-19, enrolled during active disease.

CDR3 nucleotide sequence: TGCGCCAGCAGCTTGACAGGGGCAACTGAAGCTTTCTTT. Translation gives CASSLTGATEAFF. This chain joins TRBV5-1 and TRBJ1-1, with 7 bases that match TRBD1. The CDR3 sequence is 13 residues long. The germline V gene has CDR1 SGHRS and CDR2 YFSETQ. V trimming: 1 base; J trimming: 5 bases; junction bases outside the gene matches: 2.

The rearrangement uses TRBV2 and TRBJ2-7, with 7 positions matching TRBD1. There are 13 residues in the CDR3. Germline trimming cut 1 base from V and 6 bases from J; bases unmatched to any gene: 3. Per germline, CDR1 SNHLY and CDR2 FYNNEI. In DNA form, the CDR3 reads TGTGCCAGCAGTGAAGGGACAGGACTCGAGCAGTACTTC. Translation gives CASSEGTGLEQYF.

The gene calls are TRBV28 and TRBJ2-5, with TRBD2 matching over 11 bases. The length of the CDR3 is 15 residues. Germline trimming cut 5 bases from V and 4 bases from J; bases unmatched to any gene: 6. Per germline, CDR1 MDHEN and CDR2 SYDVKM. The CDR3 nucleotides are TGTGCCAGCAGTCCACTAGCGGGAGACGCAGAGACCCAGTACTTC. It yields the protein CASSPLAGDAETQYF.

The V call is TRBV14, the J call TRBJ1-1, with D hard to call. The CDR3 spans 14 residues. From germline, CDR1 is SGHDN and CDR2 FVKESK. Trimming shortened V by 3 bases and J by 1 base, and 9 bases separated the two germline ends. CDR3 DNA: TGTGCCAGCAGCCATAACGGGTGGAACACTGAAGCTTTCTTT. Amino acid sequence: CASSHNGWNTEAFF.

The chain links TRBV24-1 to TRBJ1-1; maybe TRBD1 (5 bases). Germline values: CDR1 KGHDR, CDR2 SFDVKD. The CDR3 contains 15 residues. Trimming removed 2 bases at V and 1 base at J, with 10 bases between. The CDR3 loop is CATSDSGRANTEAFF. The CDR3, as DNA: TGTGCCACCAGTGATTCAGGCAGGGCGAACACTGAAGCTTTCTTT.

V gene TRBV5-1 combines with J gene TRBJ2-5; maybe TRBD2 (5 bases). Trimming removed 2 bases from V and 5 bases from J, with 10 bases in between. Germline V gives CDR1 SGHRS, CDR2 YFSETQ. This CDR3 has 13 residues. DNA of the CDR3: TGCGCCAGCAGCTTACTAGAAGTGGAGACCCAGTACTTC. Translating gives CASSLLEVETQYF.

This clone was detected once. This rearrangement joins TRBV19 to TRBJ1-1; 8 nucleotides match TRBD1. CDR1 is LNHDA and CDR2 is SQIVND in the germline V gene (reference sequence). The CDR3 runs 15 residues. V dropped 5 bases and J dropped 0; count of bases not matched to a gene: 5. CDR3 loop: CASSLDRVMNTEAFF. The DNA of the CDR3 is TGTGCCAGTAGTCTGGACAGGGTCATGAACACTGAAGCTTTCTTT.

The chain carries TRBV30 and TRBJ2-3; tentatively, D is TRBD2 (6 bases). This CDR3 has 13 amino acids. Trimming removed 1 base at V and 6 bases at J, with 11 bases between. In germline, CDR1 is GTSNPN, CDR2 SVGIG (reference sequence). The CDR3 sequence: CAWSGIGGDTQYF. In DNA form, the CDR3 reads TGTGCCTGGAGTGGGATCGGAGGGGATACGCAGTATTTT.

For the CDR3, the DNA is TGTGCCAGCAGCTTAGGAGGAAGCGGGGAGAGCACAGATACGCAGTATTTT. As protein: CASSLGGSGESTDTQYF. The chain recombines TRBV11-3 with TRBJ2-3; 7 bases are shared with TRBD2. The CDR3 sequence is 17 residues long. Per the germline V gene, CDR1 is SGHNT and CDR2 is YENEEA. The ends lost 1 base at V and 0 bases at J; junction bases unmatched: 7.

The gene calls are TRBV12-3 or TRBV12-4 and TRBJ2-1; D not resolved. The CDR3 extends over 12 amino acids. The V and J ends lost 5 bases and 12 bases respectively, with 14 bases between them. The chain's CDR3 is CASSPSLAVQFF. The DNA of the CDR3 is TGTGCCAGCAGTCCCTCGCTCGCGGTGCAGTTCTTC.

J is TRBJ2-3 and V is TRBV2; the match to TRBD2 covers 8 bases. The germline V gene has CDR1 SNHLY and CDR2 FYNNEI. Germline trimming cut 0 bases from V and 2 bases from J; bases unmatched to any gene: 19. The CDR3 has 21 amino acids. The CDR3 spells CASSEARLAGRITQPTDTQYF. In DNA, the CDR3 is TGTGCCAGCAGTGAAGCGAGGCTAGCGGGTCGGATAACACAACCCACAGATACGCAGTATTTT. The full variable domain, its missing parts supplied by reference TRBV2 and TRBJ2-3, is EPEVTQTPSHQVTQMGQEVILRCVPISNHLYFYWYRQILGQKVEFLVSFYNNEISEKSEIFDDQFSVERPDGSNFTLKIRSTKLEDSAMYFCASSEARLAGRITQPTDTQYFGPGTRLTVL.

This clone was seen a single time. This chain joins TRBV2 and TRBJ2-7, with 8 bases lining up with TRBD2. CDR1 is SNHLY, CDR2 FYNNEI, per germline. V was pared by 7 bases and J by 3 bases, with 8 bases of the junction left unmatched. This CDR3 has 14 residues. Here the CDR3 DNA reads TGTGCCAGCACTCTCACTAGCGGACTCTACGAGCAGTACTTC. It specifies CASTLTSGLYEQYF.

V is TRBV29-1 and J is TRBJ1-1; D gene uncertain. The V end was cut by 7 bases, the J end by 4 bases, with 13 bases between. The CDR3 is made up of 12 amino acids. Germline-derived CDR1 and CDR2 are SQVTM and ANQGSEA. CDR3 in DNA: TGCAGCGGCTCGAGTAGTTCCACTGAAGCTTTCTTT. Its protein product is CSGSSSSTEAFF.

This chain uses TRBV19 with TRBJ1-1; no clear D gene. Germline V gene sequence: CDR1 LNHDA, CDR2 SQIVND (reference sequence). The CDR3 consists of 15 residues. V dropped 7 bases and J dropped 11 bases, with 26 bases sitting between them. The CDR3 DNA reads TGTGCCAGTACCCCATCTACAGTATCAATCCTTGGGGCTTTCTTT. Translating gives CASTPSTVSILGAFF.

This clone was seen just once. The chain has TRBV7-9 and TRBJ2-6; no clear D. Germline CDR1 and CDR2: SEHNR and FQNEAQ (reference sequence). V shed 5 bases and J shed 0 bases, with 5 bases lying between them. The CDR3 runs to 14 residues. This CDR3 reads CASSLVSGANVLTF. The DNA of the CDR3 is TGTGCCAGCAGCCTCGTCTCTGGGGCCAACGTCCTGACTTTC.

The V gene is TRBV2, the J gene TRBJ1-5; D is perhaps TRBD1 (6 bases). The germline V gene encodes CDR1 SNHLY and CDR2 FYNNEI. V was cut by 6 bases and J by 3 bases, with 15 bases left in between. The CDR3 contains 15 residues. Here the CDR3 reads CASSGTGQPNQPQHF. The CDR3 coding sequence is TGTGCCAGCAGCGGTACCGGACAGCCCAATCAGCCCCAGCATTTT.

The rearrangement joins TRBV19 to TRBJ1-5; TRBD1 aligns across 8 bases. V was pared by 5 bases and J by 0 bases, with 6 bases of the junction left unmatched. This CDR3 is built from 16 residues. Germline CDR1 and CDR2: LNHDA and SQIVND (reference sequence). CDR3 amino acids: CASSGGQELSNQPQHF. The CDR3 region has the DNA TGTGCCAGTAGTGGGGGACAGGAGCTTAGCAATCAGCCCCAGCATTTT.

CDR3 DNA sequence: TGTGCCAGCAGTGAGCCGGGACAGGGAAGAGAAAAACTGTTTTTT. It encodes CASSEPGQGREKLFF. This chain links TRBV6-2 or TRBV6-3 with TRBJ1-4; 9 bases map to TRBD1. Trimming took 5 bases from V and 8 from J; bases not matched to a gene: 9. The CDR3 is made up of 15 amino acids. In germline, CDR1 is MNHEY, CDR2 SVGEGT.

This rearrangement joins TRBV7-8 to TRBJ1-5, with a weak D call TRBD1 (6 bases). Per the germline V gene, CDR1 is SGHVS and CDR2 is FQNEAQ. The CDR3 contains 12 residues. V lost 4 bases and J 7 bases, leaving 8 bases between the germline ends. The DNA for the CDR3 is TGTGCCAGCAGCTCCAGGGGCCAGCCCCAGCATTTT. Residues: CASSSRGQPQHF. The complete variable domain, with remaining parts taken from reference TRBV7-8 and TRBJ1-5, reads GAGVSQSPRYKVAKRGQDVALRCDPISGHVSLFWYQQALGQGPEFLTYFQNEAQLDKSGLPSDRFFAERPEGSVSTLKIQRTQQEDSAVYLCASSSRGQPQHFGDGTRLSIL.

V gene TRBV9 combines with J gene TRBJ2-7; no clear D. Looked up from germline, CDR1 is SGDLS and CDR2 is YYNGEE. The CDR3 consists of 14 residues. The ends were cut back, 3 bases at V and 6 bases at J, with 16 bases in the middle. Here the CDR3 DNA reads TGTGCCAGCAGCGCGTCCCACTCCGTAGCCGAGCAGTACTTC. Amino acids: CASSASHSVAEQYF.

This rearrangement joins TRBV7-8 to TRBJ1-2, with 7 bases that match TRBD1. This CDR3 contains 15 residues. Germline V CDR1 and CDR2: SGHVS, FQNEAQ. With 5 bases clipped from V and 2 bases from J, the junction kept 8 bases outside the gene matches. DNA of the CDR3: TGTGCCAGCAGCCTAACAGGGGTTAGAAACTATGGCTACACCTTC. This gives the protein CASSLTGVRNYGYTF.

V gene TRBV5-8 combines with J gene TRBJ1-2, with 7 bases matching TRBD1. With 4 bases clipped from V and 2 bases from J, the junction kept 8 bases outside the gene matches. The CDR3 consists of 15 residues. Germline lookup yields CDR1 SGHTS and CDR2 YDEGEE. CDR3 loop: CASSLFSGGNYGYTF. CDR3 bases: TGTGCCAGCAGCCTGTTTTCAGGGGGAAACTATGGCTACACCTTC.

This clone was seen more than once but under ten times. This chain joins TRBV2 and TRBJ1-6; D uncertain. Germline V gene data show CDR1 as SNHLY and CDR2 as FYNNEI. The CDR3 length is 11 residues. V was shortened by 6 bases and J by 14 bases, with 11 bases between the two germline ends. Written as DNA, the CDR3 is TGTGCCAGCAGCCCAGGTCCGGCCCTCCACTTT. Translated: CASSPGPALHF.

The chain is built from TRBV5-6 and TRBJ2-7; tentative D call: TRBD1 (5 bases). The CDR3 consists of 15 residues. Trimming removed 4 bases from V and 2 bases from J, with 16 bases in between. The germline V gene encodes CDR1 SGHDT and CDR2 YYEEEE. The CDR3, as DNA: TGTGCCAGCAGCCATTGGGGCGACAGAACCTACGAGCAGTACTTC. Residues: CASSHWGDRTYEQYF.

The chain uses TRBV4-1 and TRBJ1-6; D gene unclear. The CDR3 sequence is 12 residues long. Trimming removed 4 bases from V and 5 bases from J, with 3 bases in between. Germline V gene sequence: CDR1 MGHRA, CDR2 YSYEKL. The CDR3 nucleotides read TGCGCCAGCAGCCGTAATAATTCACCCCTCCACTTT. Residues: CASSRNNSPLHF.

The chain has TRBV5-6 and TRBJ2-3; D unresolved. This CDR3 has 14 amino acids. In germline, CDR1 is SGHDT, CDR2 YYEEEE. V lost 1 base and J lost 4, with 10 bases in between. The CDR3 coding sequence is TGTGCCAGCAGCTTGAGCCTAGGTGCAGATACGCAGTATTTT. Its translation: CASSLSLGADTQYF.

The CDR3 DNA follows: TGTGCAAGTCGCTCGATGGACCCCCGGGGCGAGCAGTACTTC. Translation: CASRSMDPRGEQYF. The chain combines TRBV12-2 with TRBJ2-7; the DNA was not used to check the table's D call, TRBD2. TRBV12-2 is a pseudogene segment. The length of the CDR3 is 14 residues.